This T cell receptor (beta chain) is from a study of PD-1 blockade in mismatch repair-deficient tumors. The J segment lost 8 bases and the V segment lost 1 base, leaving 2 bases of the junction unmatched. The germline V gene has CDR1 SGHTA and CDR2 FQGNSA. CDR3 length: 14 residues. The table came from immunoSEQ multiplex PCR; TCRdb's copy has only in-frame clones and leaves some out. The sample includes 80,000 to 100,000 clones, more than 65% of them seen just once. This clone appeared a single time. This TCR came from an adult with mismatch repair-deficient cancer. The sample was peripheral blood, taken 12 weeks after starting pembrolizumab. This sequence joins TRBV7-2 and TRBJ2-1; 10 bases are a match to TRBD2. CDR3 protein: CASSLGLAGDEQFF. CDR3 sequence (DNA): TGTGCCAGCAGCTTAGGGCTAGCGGGAGATGAGCAGTTCTTC.